The 11 T cell receptor beta chains listed next were all sequenced from one sample in a study of Ad26.COV2.S vaccination and SARS-CoV-2 variants (dated by TCRdb to the early 2020s). Library prep was done by the immunoSEQ multiplex PCR assay. Imported from immuneACCESS, the table was reduced by TCRdb to in-frame sequences with V and J called. These copies leave out some clones; in studies compared against another copy, an unresolved V gene accounts for under half, and the cause of the remainder is not known. The sample profile shows around 250,000 clones; around 85% of them were found once. Just under 3% of the sample lies in the top ten. The treatment or condition label for this specimen denotes: around 19 received Ad26.COV2.S at low or high dose, single or two shots; about five received placebo; per-sample allocation not given. Repertoires of vaccine and placebo recipients were sequenced from samples collected on day 63 after the first injection.

This sample comprised peripheral blood, obtained in a trial of Ad26.COV2.S vaccine versus placebo. These receptor sequences come from a person between 18 and 65 years old who received the Ad26.COV2.S COVID-19 vaccine or a placebo.

The genes are TRBV19 and TRBJ2-5; TRBD2 aligns across 13 bases. The junction had 4 bases not matched to a gene; V was cut back by 2 bases and J by 1 base. Looked up from germline, CDR1 is LNHDA and CDR2 is SQIVND (reference sequence). This CDR3 has 17 amino acids. The CDR3 sequence is CASSIFRTSGGQETQYF. CDR3 DNA sequence: TGTGCCAGTAGTATATTCCGGACTAGCGGGGGCCAAGAGACCCAGTACTTC.

This clone was seen more than once but under ten times. This chain connects TRBV29-1 to TRBJ2-7; unclear D gene. Looked up from germline, CDR1 is SQVTM and CDR2 is ANQGSEA. The CDR3 consists of 12 residues. Trimming pared 6 bases from V and 3 bases from J, leaving 12 bases between. Here the CDR3 reads CSVKDPYYEQYF. The DNA of the CDR3 is TGCAGCGTGAAAGACCCATACTACGAGCAGTACTTC.

The J gene is TRBJ2-7, the V gene TRBV7-9, with 7 nucleotides matching TRBD1. In germline, CDR1 is SEHNR, CDR2 FQNEAQ (reference sequence). This CDR3 spans 13 amino acids. Trimming took 5 bases from V and 4 from J; bases not matched to a gene: 5. The CDR3 region is CASSPGQSYEQYF. In DNA form, the CDR3 reads TGTGCCAGCAGCCCGGGACAGTCTTACGAGCAGTACTTC.

The chain joins TRBV2 to TRBJ2-1; 8 nucleotides line up with TRBD1. J gave up 0 bases and V 7 bases, and 5 bases lay outside the gene matches. From germline, CDR1 is SNHLY and CDR2 FYNNEI. The CDR3 contains 15 residues. CDR3 residues: CASISRGLSYNEQFF. Written as DNA, the CDR3 is TGTGCCAGCATCTCCAGGGGGCTCTCCTACAATGAGCAGTTCTTC.

The chain is built from TRBV19 and TRBJ2-1, with 16 bases identical to TRBD2. The ends lost 10 bases at V and 9 bases at J; junction bases unmatched: 12. The germline V gene encodes CDR1 LNHDA and CDR2 SQIVND (reference sequence). This CDR3 has 16 residues. The CDR3 loop is CATSRGLAGGPSEQFF. CDR3 DNA: TGTGCCACATCAAGGGGACTAGCGGGGGGGCCTAGTGAGCAGTTCTTC.

The V gene is TRBV5-4, the J gene TRBJ1-2; perhaps TRBD1 as D (6 bases). The CDR3 has 15 amino acids. The V end lost 6 bases, the J end lost 2 bases, and 17 bases lay between the germline ends. Germline V gives CDR1 SGHNT, CDR2 YYREEE (reference sequence). Here the CDR3 reads CASTATGNINYGYTF. CDR3 sequence (DNA): TGTGCCAGCACCGCAACAGGGAACATAAACTATGGCTACACCTTC.

This chain uses TRBV13 with TRBJ2-7; TRBD1 aligns across 10 bases. The CDR3 contains 15 residues. The V and J ends lost 5 bases and 3 bases, in that order; junction bases with no gene match: 7. The germline gives CDR1 PRHDT, CDR2 FYEKMQ (reference sequence). The CDR3 DNA is TGTGCCAGCAGCATCGGACAGGGGGTTGTCTACGAGCAGTACTTC. Translating it yields CASSIGQGVVYEQYF.

This clone was counted a single time. The CDR3 region is CAWSVYGYGEKLFF. CDR3 coding DNA: TGTGCCTGGAGTGTATATGGTTATGGGGAAAAACTGTTTTTT. The chain recombines TRBV30 with TRBJ1-4; D unclear. CDR1 and CDR2 from the germline V gene are GTSNPN and SVGIG (reference sequence). CDR3 size: 14 residues. V was clipped by 0 bases and J by 8 bases, with 13 bases between them.

The chain couples TRBV20-1 to TRBJ2-3, with D maybe TRBD2 (5 bases). The V and J ends lost 3 bases and 8 bases respectively, with 18 bases between them. In germline, CDR1 is DFQATT, CDR2 SNEGSKA (reference sequence). This CDR3 contains 14 residues. The CDR3 nucleotides are TGCAGTGCTAGTTGGCCCAGAGGTGAGGGTACGCAGTATTTT. Amino acids: CSASWPRGEGTQYF.

This clone was observed a few times. The V gene is TRBV18, the J gene TRBJ2-3, with D uncertain. Germline lookup yields CDR1 KGHSH and CDR2 LQKENI. The CDR3 is 11 residues long. V lost 3 bases, J lost 5 bases, and 3 bases lay in between. Here the CDR3 reads CASSPVDTQYF. In DNA, the CDR3 is TGTGCCAGCTCACCGGTAGATACGCAGTATTTT.

The rearrangement joins TRBV3-1 (or the pseudogene TRBV3-2) to TRBJ1-2; D is perhaps TRBD1 (5 bases). The CDR3 runs to 13 residues. The germline V and J ends were trimmed by 0 bases and 8 bases, with 10 bases remaining between them. Germline CDR1 reads LGHDT; CDR2 reads YNNKEL (reference sequence). The CDR3 DNA sequence: TGTGCCAGCAGCCAAGAGGGGCGCGTCGGCTACACCTTC. Amino acid sequence: CASSQEGRVGYTF.